The present TCR beta chain was sequenced within a study of blood T cell repertoires in COVID-19. Study-wide background: Nucleic acid was either cDNA or gDNA, and it came from T cells, B-cell-depleted T cells, or PBMCs.

This CDR3 spans 15 amino acids. Trimming removed 2 bases from V and 1 base from J, with 11 bases in between. Per germline, CDR1 MNHNS and CDR2 SASEGT. Everyone who took part was 18 to 89 years old, and they came from about two dozen US areas. Which cohort a participant joined came from the clinical history participants gave. Original data processing: Amplifying reference gene primers gave estimates of nucleated cell counts. Data came from immunoSEQ multiplex PCR; TCRdb stores just in-frame clones and leaves some out. The V and J calls and the clone size are those of that table, but D and trimming were determined from the DNA. The table records 110,000 to 150,000 clones, 84% of them present only once. In this sample, this clone turned up once.

Input material: PBMCs or T cells enriched from blood (not recorded which). The V gene is TRBV6-1, the J gene TRBJ2-5, with D unresolved. This clonotype was obtained from a man aged 35-49 years with acute COVID-19. CDR3 region: CASSEQQLLQETQYF. CDR3 DNA sequence: TGTGCCAGCAGTGAACAACAGCTTCTCCAAGAGACCCAGTACTTC.